This T cell receptor beta chain was sequenced in a study of TET2 disruption in CD19-targeted CAR T cells (dated 2018 in TCRdb). For the study in its entirety: No additional inclusion criteria were applied, and the number of samples was determined by the original clinical trial design and by sample availability. The investigation overall reported the following: The conclusions about the patient's CAR T cells were based on extensive analysis of only one subject.

Reading from cysteine to phenylalanine, the CDR3 counts 14 amino acids. The DNA has 33 bases, all within the CDR3, and is read from base 1. V is reduced by 0 bases and J by 4 bases, leaving a spacing of 12 bases between them. CDR1 and CDR2, looked up from the germline V gene (reference sequence), are DFQATT and SNEGSKA. The immunoSEQ assay was used for deep sequencing of the TCR beta chain. In the source study's methods: Only productive TCR beta rearrangements went into calculating clonotype frequencies. Entries here come from immuneACCESS through TCRdb and include only in-frame sequences with V and J called. Some clones fail to appear in such tables; in the studies checked, an unresolved V gene covers under half of the shortfall, and the cause of the remainder is unknown. Clone size and the V and J calls come from that table; the DNA yielded D and trimming. The table held for this sample gives about 2,000 clones. About a sixth of the sample is in the top ten clones.

The meaning of the sample's treatment or condition label: autologous CTL019 cells: CD19 CAR with 4-1BB and CD3 zeta domains. TCR zeta and 4-1BB costimulatory signaling domains were built into the CD19 CAR. Leukapheresis was used to collect T cells from peripheral blood for manufacturing CTL019. The DNeasy Blood and Tissue Kit was used to extract genomic DNA from pre-infusion T cells, peripheral blood, or sorted post-infusion T cells. This clone registers as medium-sized (0.01 to 0.1%) by frequency; no count is noted. Its specific antigen is unknown. The CDR3 goes on 3 residues after the read ends, and that part is filled in from the germline J gene.

Source: CD8+ T cells sorted from cultured blood T cells, taken for CD19 CAR T cell therapy. Here the chain combines TRBV20-1 and TRBJ1-1; the D gene is unclear. The receptor comes from a man aged 65-85 years with chronic lymphocytic leukemia. CDR3 protein: CSARDRESGTEAFF. The CDR3 bases that were read are TGCAGTGCTAGAGATCGTGAATCGGGCACTGAA.